This note documents a single T cell receptor (beta chain) sequence. Original processing notes: Estimation of nucleated cell counts was performed using reference gene primer amplification. The table came from immunoSEQ multiplex PCR; TCRdb's copy has only in-frame clones and leaves some out. The V and J calls and clone size were taken over from that table, and D and trimming were inferred from the DNA. Seen here are roughly 250,000 clones, around 81% observed once, and the top ten hold about 3.2%. The data are from a study of blood T cell repertoires in COVID-19. Study summary: Acute and convalescent COVID-19 specimens originated in the United States, Italy and Spain. Sources were T cells, B-cell-depleted T cells, or PBMCs; the material itself was cDNA or gDNA.

Trimming removed 7 bases from V and 3 bases from J; junction bases left unmatched: 3. This CDR3 contains 13 residues. Per germline, CDR1 SGHRS and CDR2 YFSETQ. Sequenced: peripheral blood. V usage is TRBV5-1 and J usage is TRBJ2-1; 8 positions match TRBD1. The receptor was isolated from a woman aged 55-69 years with active or convalescent COVID-19. Written as DNA, the CDR3 is TGCGCCAGCGCCGGACAGGGCTACAATGAGCAGTTCTTC. As protein: CASAGQGYNEQFF.